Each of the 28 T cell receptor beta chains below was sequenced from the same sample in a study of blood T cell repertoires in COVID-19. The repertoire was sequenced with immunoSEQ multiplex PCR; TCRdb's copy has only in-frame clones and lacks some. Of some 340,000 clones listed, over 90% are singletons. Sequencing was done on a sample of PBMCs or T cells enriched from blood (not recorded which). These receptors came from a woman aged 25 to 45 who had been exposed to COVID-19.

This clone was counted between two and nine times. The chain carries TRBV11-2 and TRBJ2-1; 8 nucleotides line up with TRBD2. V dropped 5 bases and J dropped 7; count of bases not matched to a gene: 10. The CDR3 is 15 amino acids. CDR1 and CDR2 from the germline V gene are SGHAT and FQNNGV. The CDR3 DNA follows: TGTGCCAGCAGCGAAGAATCAGCGGGGGTAAATGAGCAGTTCTTC. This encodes CASSEESAGVNEQFF.

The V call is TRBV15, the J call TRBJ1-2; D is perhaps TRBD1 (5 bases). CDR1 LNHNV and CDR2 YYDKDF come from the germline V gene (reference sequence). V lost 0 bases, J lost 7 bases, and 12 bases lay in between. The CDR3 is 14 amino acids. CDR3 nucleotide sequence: TGTGCCACCAGCAGAGATCCGGGGGATGGTGGCTACACCTTC. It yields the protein CATSRDPGDGGYTF.

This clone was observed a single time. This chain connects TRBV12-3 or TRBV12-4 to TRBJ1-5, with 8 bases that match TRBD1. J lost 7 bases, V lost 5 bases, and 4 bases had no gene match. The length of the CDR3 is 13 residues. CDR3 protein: CASSPYRGQPQHF. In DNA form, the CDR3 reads TGTGCCAGCAGTCCGTACAGGGGGCAGCCCCAGCATTTT.

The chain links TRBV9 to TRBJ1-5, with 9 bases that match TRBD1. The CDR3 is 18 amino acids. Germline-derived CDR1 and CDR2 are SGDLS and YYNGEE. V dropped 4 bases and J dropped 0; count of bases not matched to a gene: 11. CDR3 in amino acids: CASSPRDRTGVSNQPQHF. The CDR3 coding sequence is TGTGCCAGCAGCCCCCGGGACAGGACAGGGGTTAGCAATCAGCCCCAGCATTTT. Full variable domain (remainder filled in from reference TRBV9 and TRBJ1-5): DSGVTQTPKHLITATGQRVTLRCSPRSGDLSVYWYQQSLDQGLQFLIQYYNGEERAKGNILERFSAQQFPDLHSELNLSSLELGDSALYFCASSPRDRTGVSNQPQHFGDGTRLSIL.

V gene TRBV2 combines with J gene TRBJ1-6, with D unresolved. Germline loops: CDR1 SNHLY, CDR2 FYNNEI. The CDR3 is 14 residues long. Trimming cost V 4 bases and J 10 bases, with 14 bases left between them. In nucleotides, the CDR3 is TGTGCCAGCAGTGTACGACCAGGTGGCTCACCCCTCCACTTT. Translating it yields CASSVRPGGSPLHF.

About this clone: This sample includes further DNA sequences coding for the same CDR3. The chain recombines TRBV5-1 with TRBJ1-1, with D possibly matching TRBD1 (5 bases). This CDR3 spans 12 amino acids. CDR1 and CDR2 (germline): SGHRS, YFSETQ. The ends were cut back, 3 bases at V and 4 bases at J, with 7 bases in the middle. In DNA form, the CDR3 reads TGCGCCAGCAGCTCGGGGGGCACTGAAGCTTTCTTT. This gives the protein CASSSGGTEAFF.

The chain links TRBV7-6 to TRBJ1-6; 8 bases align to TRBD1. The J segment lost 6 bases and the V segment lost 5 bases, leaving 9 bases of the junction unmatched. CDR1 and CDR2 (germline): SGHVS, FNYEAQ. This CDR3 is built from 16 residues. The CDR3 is CASSANRGDGNSPLHF. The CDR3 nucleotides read TGTGCCAGCAGCGCTAACAGGGGGGACGGTAATTCACCCCTCCACTTT.

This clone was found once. Written as DNA, the CDR3 is TGTGCCAGCAGTTACGCTGGGACACTTGGAAACACCATATATTTT. It is translated as CASSYAGTLGNTIYF. The V and J genes are TRBV6-6 and TRBJ1-3; D possibly corresponds to TRBD1 (6 bases). V shed 2 bases and J shed 3 bases, with 11 bases lying between them. The CDR3 is made up of 15 amino acids. CDR1 and CDR2 (germline): MNHNY, SVGAGI (reference sequence).

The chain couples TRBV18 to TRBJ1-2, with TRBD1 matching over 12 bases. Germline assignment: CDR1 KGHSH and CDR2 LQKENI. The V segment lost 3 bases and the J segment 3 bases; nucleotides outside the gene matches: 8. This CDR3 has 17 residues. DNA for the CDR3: TGTGCCAGCTCACCGACCTGGGACAGGGGGCATTACTATGGCTACACCTTC. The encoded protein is CASSPTWDRGHYYGYTF.

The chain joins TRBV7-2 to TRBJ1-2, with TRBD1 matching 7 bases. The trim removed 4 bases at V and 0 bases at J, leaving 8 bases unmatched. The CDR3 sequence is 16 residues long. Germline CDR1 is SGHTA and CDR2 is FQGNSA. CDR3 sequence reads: CASSSRRGQTNYGYTF. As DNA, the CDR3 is TGTGCCAGCAGCTCTCGTAGGGGACAGACTAACTATGGCTACACCTTC.

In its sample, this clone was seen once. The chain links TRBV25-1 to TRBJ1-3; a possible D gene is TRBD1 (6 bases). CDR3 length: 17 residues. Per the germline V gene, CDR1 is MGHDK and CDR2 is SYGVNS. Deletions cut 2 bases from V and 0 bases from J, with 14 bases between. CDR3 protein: CASSELRGGNSGNTIYF. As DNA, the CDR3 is TGTGCCAGCAGTGAACTAAGAGGGGGAAACTCTGGAAACACCATATATTTT.

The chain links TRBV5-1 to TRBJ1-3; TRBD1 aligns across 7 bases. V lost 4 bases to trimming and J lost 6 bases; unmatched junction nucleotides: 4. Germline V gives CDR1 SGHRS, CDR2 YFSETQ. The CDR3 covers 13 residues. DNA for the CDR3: TGCGCCAGCAGCCTGGACAGGCCAAACACCATATATTTT. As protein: CASSLDRPNTIYF.

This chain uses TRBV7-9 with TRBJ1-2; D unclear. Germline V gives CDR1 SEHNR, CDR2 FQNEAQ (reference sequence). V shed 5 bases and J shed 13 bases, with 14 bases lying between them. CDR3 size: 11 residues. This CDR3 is CASSVAPVLTF. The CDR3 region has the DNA TGTGCCAGCAGCGTCGCCCCGGTCCTCACCTTC.

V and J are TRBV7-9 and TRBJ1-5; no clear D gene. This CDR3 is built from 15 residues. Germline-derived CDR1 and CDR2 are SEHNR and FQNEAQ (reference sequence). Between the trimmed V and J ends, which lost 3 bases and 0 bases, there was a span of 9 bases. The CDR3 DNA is TGTGCCAGCAGCTTTCAAGAGGTTAGCAATCAGCCCCAGCATTTT. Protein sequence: CASSFQEVSNQPQHF.

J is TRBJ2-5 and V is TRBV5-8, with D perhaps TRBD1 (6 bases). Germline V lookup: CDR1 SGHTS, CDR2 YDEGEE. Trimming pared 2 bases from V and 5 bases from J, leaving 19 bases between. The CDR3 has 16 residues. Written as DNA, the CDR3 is TGTGCCAGCAGCTTCCGGCTAGGGGGTGCGAGGGAGACCCAGTACTTC. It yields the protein CASSFRLGGARETQYF.

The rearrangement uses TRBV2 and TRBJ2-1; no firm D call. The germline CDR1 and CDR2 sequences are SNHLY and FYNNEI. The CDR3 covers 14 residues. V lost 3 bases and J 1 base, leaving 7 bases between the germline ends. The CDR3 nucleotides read TGTGCCAGCAGTGACCTTCAGTCCTACAATGAGCAGTTCTTC. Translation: CASSDLQSYNEQFF.

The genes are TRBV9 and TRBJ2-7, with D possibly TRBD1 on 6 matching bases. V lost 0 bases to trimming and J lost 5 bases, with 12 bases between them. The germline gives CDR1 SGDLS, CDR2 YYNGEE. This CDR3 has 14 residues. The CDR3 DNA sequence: TGTGCCAGCAGCGTAGCAGGGACATCCGACGAGCAGTACTTC. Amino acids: CASSVAGTSDEQYF.

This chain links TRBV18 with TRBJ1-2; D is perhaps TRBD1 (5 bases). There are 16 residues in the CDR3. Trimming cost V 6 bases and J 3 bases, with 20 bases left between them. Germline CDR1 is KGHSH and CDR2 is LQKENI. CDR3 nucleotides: TGTGCCAGCTCCCCCCCGAAAGGTGGGGCTTACTATGGCTACACCTTC. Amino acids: CASSPPKGGAYYGYTF.

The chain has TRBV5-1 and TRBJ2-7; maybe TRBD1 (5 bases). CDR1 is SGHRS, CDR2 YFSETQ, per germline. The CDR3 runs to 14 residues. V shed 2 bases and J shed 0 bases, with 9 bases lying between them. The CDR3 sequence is CASSFTRASYEQYF. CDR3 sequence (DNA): TGCGCCAGCAGCTTCACCAGGGCCTCCTACGAGCAGTACTTC.

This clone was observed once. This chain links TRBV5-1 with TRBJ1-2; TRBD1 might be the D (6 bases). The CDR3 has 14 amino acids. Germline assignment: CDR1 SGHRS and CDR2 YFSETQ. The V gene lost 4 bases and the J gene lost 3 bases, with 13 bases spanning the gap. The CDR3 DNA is TGCGCCAGCAGCATAACAGGGTTCGACTATGGCTACACCTTC. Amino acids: CASSITGFDYGYTF.

CDR3 region: CAWSTGQFSYGYTF. The DNA of the CDR3 is TGTGCCTGGAGCACAGGACAGTTTTCCTATGGCTACACCTTC. The chain combines TRBV30 with TRBJ1-2; perhaps TRBD1 as D (6 bases). Germline lookup yields CDR1 GTSNPN and CDR2 SVGIG (reference sequence). The CDR3 runs 14 residues. Trimming removed 3 bases at V and 4 bases at J, with 15 bases between.

This CDR3 is CASSQAGTGPINGYTF. In DNA form, the CDR3 reads TGTGCCAGCAGCCAAGCAGGAACAGGCCCCATCAACGGCTACACCTTC. This chain connects TRBV4-2 to TRBJ1-2; the D gene is possibly TRBD1 (5 bases). Germline V lookup: CDR1 LGHNA, CDR2 YNFKEQ. The CDR3 length is 16 residues. Trimming cost V 1 base and J 8 bases, with 20 bases left between them.

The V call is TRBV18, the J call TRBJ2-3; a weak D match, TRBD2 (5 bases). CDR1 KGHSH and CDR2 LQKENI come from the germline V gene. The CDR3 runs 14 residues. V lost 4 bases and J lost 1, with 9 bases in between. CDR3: CASSLGSGTDTQYF. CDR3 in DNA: TGTGCCAGCTCACTAGGGAGCGGCACAGATACGCAGTATTTT.

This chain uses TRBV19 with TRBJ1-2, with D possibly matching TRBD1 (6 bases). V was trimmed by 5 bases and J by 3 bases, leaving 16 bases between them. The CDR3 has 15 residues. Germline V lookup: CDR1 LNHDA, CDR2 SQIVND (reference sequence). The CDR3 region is CASSSPQPGDYGYTF. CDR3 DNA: TGTGCCAGTAGTTCCCCACAGCCAGGGGACTATGGCTACACCTTC.

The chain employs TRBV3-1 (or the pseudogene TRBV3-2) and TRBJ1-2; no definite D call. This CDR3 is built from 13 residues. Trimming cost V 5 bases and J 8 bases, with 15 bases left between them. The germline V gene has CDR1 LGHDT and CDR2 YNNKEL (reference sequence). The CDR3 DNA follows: TGTGCCAGCAGCAGACTTCCGGCCCAAGGCTACACCTTC. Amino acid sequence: CASSRLPAQGYTF.

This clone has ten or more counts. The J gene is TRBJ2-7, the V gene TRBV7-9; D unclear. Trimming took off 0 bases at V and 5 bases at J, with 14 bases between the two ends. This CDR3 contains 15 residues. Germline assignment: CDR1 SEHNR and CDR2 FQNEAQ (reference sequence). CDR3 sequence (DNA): TGTGCCAGCAGCTTAGCTTCATCGCAGAACAACGAGCAGTACTTC. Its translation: CASSLASSQNNEQYF.

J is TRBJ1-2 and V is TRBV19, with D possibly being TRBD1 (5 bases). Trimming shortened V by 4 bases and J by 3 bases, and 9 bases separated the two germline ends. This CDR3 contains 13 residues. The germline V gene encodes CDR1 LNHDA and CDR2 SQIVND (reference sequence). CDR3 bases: TGTGCCAGTAGTAGGGGCTTCGACTATGGCTACACCTTC. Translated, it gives CASSRGFDYGYTF.

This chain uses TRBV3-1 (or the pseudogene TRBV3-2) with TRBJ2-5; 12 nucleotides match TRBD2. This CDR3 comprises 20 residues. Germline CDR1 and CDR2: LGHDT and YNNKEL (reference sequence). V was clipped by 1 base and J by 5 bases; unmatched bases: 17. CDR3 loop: CASSQGASGGADAFQETQYF. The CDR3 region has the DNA TGTGCCAGCAGCCAAGGGGCTAGCGGGGGGGCCGACGCATTTCAGGAGACCCAGTACTTC.